The text below deals with one T cell receptor (beta chain). As yet, its antigen is unknown. Sequencing was performed with immunoSEQ multiplex PCR; in TCRdb, only in-frame clones are kept and a portion is missing. This sample has more than 1.2 million clones, with less than 99% found just once. The sample comes from a study of shared clonotypes between healthy human individuals. Across the whole study: Each donor had three CD4 naive, three CD4 memory, two CD8 naive and one CD8 memory plate. General study points: Sampling included only blood; tissue repertoires likely differ. The generation probabilities recorded for non-shared clonotypes fell below those of clonotypes shared by all four donors. Estimated richness values were generally larger in naive subsets than in memory subsets.

Per germline, CDR1 MNHEY and CDR2 SVGAGI. Trimming took 5 bases from V and 8 from J, leaving 16 bases between them. The CDR3 runs to 14 residues. The chain uses TRBV6-5 and TRBJ2-1; unclear D gene. This sequence originates from a man aged 30-40 years in good health. Sample: naive CD4+ T cells sorted from blood. Subset described: CD45RA+ positively selected. CDR3 sequence reads: CASSPRTPPHEQFF. The DNA for the CDR3 is TGTGCCAGCAGTCCCCGGACCCCCCCCCATGAGCAGTTCTTC.